This TCR beta chain was captured in a study of T cells expressing NK-cell markers. TCRdb re-called the 5' RACE reads, yielding one record per CDR3 amino acid sequence without DNA. Its table records some 460,000 distinct CDR3 sequences. This CDR3 contains 18 residues. The source of this sequence is a woman between 45 and 60 years old in good health. The chain couples TRBV12-3 or TRBV12-4 to TRBJ2-5; TCRdb indicates TRBD1, and absent DNA this call remains unverified. The sample was blood T cells: a sorted CD56 or NKG2C T cell subset, CD4+ or CD8+ T cells, or bulk PBMC T cells (not recorded which). The CDR3 spells CASSLMGGTRGSKETQYF.